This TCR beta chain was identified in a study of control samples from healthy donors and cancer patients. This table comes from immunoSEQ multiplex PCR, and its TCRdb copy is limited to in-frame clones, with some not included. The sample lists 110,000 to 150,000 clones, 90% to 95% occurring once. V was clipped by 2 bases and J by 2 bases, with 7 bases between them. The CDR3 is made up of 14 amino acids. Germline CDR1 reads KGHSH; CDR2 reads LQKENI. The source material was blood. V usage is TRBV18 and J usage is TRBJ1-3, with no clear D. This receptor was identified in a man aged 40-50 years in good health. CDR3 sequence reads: CASSPGRTGNTIYF. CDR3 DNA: TGTGCCAGCTCACCAGGGAGGACTGGAAACACCATATATTTT.